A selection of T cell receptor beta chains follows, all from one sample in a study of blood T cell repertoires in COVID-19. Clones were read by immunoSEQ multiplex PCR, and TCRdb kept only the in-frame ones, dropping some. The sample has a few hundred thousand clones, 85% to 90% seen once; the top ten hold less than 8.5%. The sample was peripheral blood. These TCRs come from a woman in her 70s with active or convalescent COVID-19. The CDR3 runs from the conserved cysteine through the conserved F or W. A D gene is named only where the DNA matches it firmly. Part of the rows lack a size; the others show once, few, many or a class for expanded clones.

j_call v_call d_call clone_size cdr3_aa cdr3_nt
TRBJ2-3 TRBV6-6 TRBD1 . CASSYSGTGETDTQYF TGTGCCAGCAGTTACTCAGGGACAGGGGAGACAGATACGCAGTATTTT
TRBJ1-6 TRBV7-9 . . CASSSGIRGRNSPLHF TGTGCCAGCAGCTCAGGTATCAGGGGACGAAATTCACCCCTCCACTTT
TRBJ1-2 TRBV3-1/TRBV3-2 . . CASSQEVVGGSGYTF TGTGCCAGCAGCCAAGAAGTGGTGGGGGGATCTGGCTACACCTTC
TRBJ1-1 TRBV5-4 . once CASSPLGVDTEAFF TGTGCCAGCAGTCCTCTCGGGGTGGACACTGAAGCTTTCTTT
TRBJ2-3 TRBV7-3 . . CASSQGDTQYF TGTGCCAGCAGCCAGGGGGATACGCAGTATTTT
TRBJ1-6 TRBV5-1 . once CASSFSTDNSPLHF TGCGCCAGCAGCTTTTCGACAGATAATTCACCCCTCCACTTT
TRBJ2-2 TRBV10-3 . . CAIISGVSGELFF TGTGCCATCATTTCAGGGGTATCCGGGGAGCTGTTTTTT
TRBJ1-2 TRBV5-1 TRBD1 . CASSLYPRGRDYGYTF TGCGCCAGCAGCTTGTATCCCAGGGGGCGGGACTATGGCTACACCTTC
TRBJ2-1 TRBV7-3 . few CASSPVSAAAYNEQFF TGTGCCAGCAGCCCCGTAAGTGCCGCAGCCTACAATGAGCAGTTCTTC
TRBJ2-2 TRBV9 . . CASSVGSGGWNTGELFF TGTGCCAGCAGCGTAGGATCGGGGGGCTGGAACACCGGGGAGCTGTTTTTT
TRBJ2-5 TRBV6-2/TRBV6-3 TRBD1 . CASSHGTGYQETQYF TGTGCCAGCAGCCACGGGACAGGGTACCAAGAGACCCAGTACTTC
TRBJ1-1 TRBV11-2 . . CASSPQGTEAFF TGTGCCAGCAGCCCCCAGGGGACCGAAGCTTTCTTT
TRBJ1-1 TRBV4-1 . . CASSSHRDTEAFF TGCGCCAGCAGCAGTCACAGGGACACTGAAGCTTTCTTT
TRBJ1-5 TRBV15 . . CATSRDRGMNQPQHF TGTGCCACCAGCAGAGACAGGGGAATGAATCAGCCCCAGCATTTT